Below are 32 T cell receptor beta chains sequenced from a single sample in a study of blood T cells in healthy people across ages. Primers used in a second PCR of about 6 to 11 cycles were a sample-barcoded 5' primer and a J-beta primer mix. TCRdb fed the 5' RACE reads into MiXCR, producing one record per CDR3 protein. This sample has roughly 1,700,000 distinct CDR3 sequences, with 28% found just once. Input material: blood. The receptors shown here come from a woman younger than 45 in good health.

The genes are TRBV2 and TRBJ2-3; D might be TRBD1 (5 bases). CDR3 length equals 13 residues. V was shortened by 8 bases and J by 5 bases, with 14 bases between the two germline ends. Germline CDR1 reads SNHLY; CDR2 reads FYNNEI. This chain's CDR3 is CASGQRGEDTQYF. The CDR3 DNA is TGTGCCAGCGGTCAAAGGGGCGAAGATACGCAGTATTTT. Full variable domain (outside the CDR3, taken from reference TRBV2 and TRBJ2-3): EPEVTQTPSHQVTQMGQEVILRCVPISNHLYFYWYRQILGQKVEFLVSFYNNEISEKSEIFDDQFSVERPDGSNFTLKIRSTKLEDSAMYFCASGQRGEDTQYFGPGTRLTVL.

Ten or more counts support this clonotype. The chain combines TRBV7-2 with TRBJ2-5; D unresolved. The CDR3 covers 15 residues. Trimming removed 4 bases at V and 1 base at J, with 13 bases between. Germline V CDR1 and CDR2: SGHTA, FQGNSA. The chain's CDR3 is CASSSVVGFQETQYF. CDR3 sequence (DNA): TGTGCCAGCAGCTCCGTGGTGGGATTCCAAGAGACCCAGTACTTC.

The chain uses TRBV7-2 and TRBJ1-5; D uncertain. The CDR3 has 12 amino acids. Trimming pared 4 bases from V and 10 bases from J, leaving 11 bases between. CDR1 is SGHTA and CDR2 is FQGNSA in the germline V gene. CDR3 region: CASSSNIGPQHF. In DNA form, the CDR3 reads TGTGCCAGCAGCTCAAATATTGGACCCCAGCATTTT. Supplemented by reference TRBV7-2 and TRBJ1-5, the full variable domain reads GAGVSQSPSNKVTEKGKDVELRCDPISGHTALYWYRQSLGQGLEFLIYFQGNSAPDKSGLPSDRFSAERTGGSVSTLTIQRTQQEDSAVYLCASSSNIGPQHFGDGTRLSIL.

This clonotype was picked up many times. The J gene is TRBJ2-7, the V gene TRBV7-9; 9 nucleotides agree with TRBD1. The CDR3 consists of 13 residues. V was pared by 6 bases and J by 5 bases, with 5 bases of the junction left unmatched. Germline lookup yields CDR1 SEHNR and CDR2 FQNEAQ (reference sequence). The CDR3 sequence is CASRAGTGHEQYF. The DNA for the CDR3 is TGTGCCAGCAGGGCCGGGACAGGGCACGAGCAGTACTTC.

In this sample, this clonotype turned up many times. The CDR3 nucleotides read TGTGCCAGCAGAACCCTCGGGGCAAACCAAGAGACCCAGTACTTC. As protein: CASRTLGANQETQYF. The rearrangement uses TRBV6-2 or TRBV6-3 and TRBJ2-5; D may match TRBD1 or TRBD2 (5 bases each). CDR3 length equals 15 residues. Germline values: CDR1 MNHEY, CDR2 SVGEGT. Trimming took 6 bases from V and 0 from J, leaving 14 bases between them.

A remark on this clonotype: This may be a read error, as it is one base from a much larger clone. The rearrangement uses TRBV7-2 and TRBJ2-1; 8 bases line up with TRBD2. J was trimmed by 4 bases and V by 5 bases; bases with no gene match: 7. This CDR3 has 15 amino acids. Germline lookup yields CDR1 SGHTA and CDR2 FQGNSA. The DNA of the CDR3 is TGTGCCAGCAGCGTAGGGGTAGCGGGGTACAATGAGCAGTTCTTC. It encodes CASSVGVAGYNEQFF.

Turning to this clonotype: One base away lies a much larger clone, so this may be a sequencing read error. V gene TRBV20-1 combines with J gene TRBJ2-1; D not resolved. This CDR3 comprises 11 residues. V was clipped by 5 bases and J by 2 bases, with 4 bases between them. In germline, CDR1 is DFQATT, CDR2 SNEGSKA (reference sequence). DNA for the CDR3: TGCAGTGCTGGGACCTACAATGAGCAGTTCTTC. This translates into CSAGTYNEQFF.

J is TRBJ1-1 and V is TRBV10-3; D not certain. V lost 6 bases to trimming and J lost 2 bases, with 10 bases between them. The CDR3 totals 13 residues. CDR1 ENHRY and CDR2 SYGVKD come from the germline V gene. The chain's CDR3 is CAIREFVNTEAFF. The CDR3 region has the DNA TGTGCCATCAGGGAATTCGTTAACACTGAAGCTTTCTTT.

The V and J genes are TRBV12-3 or TRBV12-4 and TRBJ2-5; no reliable D call. The CDR3 has 11 residues. The V and J ends lost 5 bases and 12 bases respectively, with 13 bases between them. CDR3: CASSPKAEKYF. The CDR3 DNA sequence: TGTGCCAGCAGTCCCAAGGCGGAGAAGTACTTC.

This clonotype was counted a few times. V usage is TRBV20-1 and J usage is TRBJ1-5; possible D gene TRBD1, 6 bases. The V end lost 5 bases, the J end lost 3 bases, and 14 bases lay between the germline ends. Germline loops: CDR1 DFQATT, CDR2 SNEGSKA (reference sequence). CDR3 length equals 14 residues. The CDR3 DNA is TGCAGTGCTGCCGGGACACTGGACAATCAGCCCCAGCATTTT. It specifies CSAAGTLDNQPQHF.

This clonotype was found many times. This chain joins TRBV29-1 and TRBJ2-6; D is ambiguous. Deletions cut 3 bases from V and 4 bases from J, with 13 bases between. Germline-derived CDR1 and CDR2 are SQVTM and ANQGSEA. The CDR3 extends over 15 amino acids. CDR3 loop: CSVDAGSAGANVLTF. The CDR3 nucleotides read TGCAGCGTTGACGCAGGATCAGCCGGGGCCAACGTCCTGACTTTC. The whole variable domain, remainder taken from reference TRBV29-1 and TRBJ2-6, is SAVISQKPSRDICQRGTSLTIQCQVDSQVTMMFWYRQQPGQSLTLIATANQGSEATYESGFVIDKFPISRPNLTFSTLTVSNMSPEDSSIYLCSVDAGSAGANVLTFGAGSRLTVL.

The sample holds many counts of this clonotype. The genes are TRBV29-1 and TRBJ2-5, with a weak D call TRBD1 (7 bases). Per germline, CDR1 SQVTM and CDR2 ANQGSEA. The CDR3 has 14 amino acids. The germline V and J ends were trimmed by 8 bases and 3 bases, with 19 bases remaining between them. Here the CDR3 reads CSLRQGLVKETQYF. The CDR3, as DNA: TGCAGCCTAAGACAGGGACTGGTAAAAGAGACCCAGTACTTC.

This clonotype has more than one count but fewer than ten. A much larger clone lies one base from this, so it may be a read error. The CDR3 reads CVSSFLGSSYEQYF. The CDR3 nucleotides are TGTGTCAGCAGTTTTCTCGGCAGCTCCTACGAGCAGTACTTC. The chain has TRBV27 and TRBJ2-7; the D is unclear. CDR1 is MNHEY and CDR2 is SMNVEV in the germline V gene (reference sequence). The CDR3 consists of 14 residues.

There are a few counts of this clonotype. The genes are TRBV10-3 and TRBJ2-3; tentatively, D is TRBD2 (5 bases). This CDR3 is 14 amino acids long. Per the germline V gene, CDR1 is ENHRY and CDR2 is SYGVKD. Trimming took 4 bases from V and 2 from J, leaving 10 bases between them. This CDR3 reads CAISARAVTDTQYF. The CDR3 DNA follows: TGTGCCATCAGTGCCCGAGCGGTCACAGATACGCAGTATTTT.

V gene TRBV7-9 combines with J gene TRBJ2-7; D is uncertain. The germline V gene encodes CDR1 SEHNR and CDR2 FQNEAQ (reference sequence). This CDR3 is built from 15 residues. V was trimmed by 3 bases and J by 0 bases, leaving 12 bases between them. This CDR3 reads CASSFTGPSSYEQYF. In DNA form, the CDR3 reads TGTGCCAGCAGCTTTACTGGGCCTTCCTCCTACGAGCAGTACTTC.

CDR3 sequence reads: CSARPIAGEGETQYF. The CDR3 coding sequence is TGCAGTGCTAGACCGATAGCGGGAGAGGGGGAGACCCAGTACTTC. The chain has TRBV20-1 and TRBJ2-7, with TRBD2 matching 9 bases. With the DNA end fitting TRBJ2-5 better, the J assignment may be wrong. The germline V gene has CDR1 DFQATT and CDR2 SNEGSKA (reference sequence). This CDR3 region has 15 residues.

Only a few counts were recorded for this clonotype. This rearrangement joins TRBV25-1 to TRBJ1-5; 7 bases match TRBD1. The CDR3 extends over 18 amino acids. Germline trimming cut 6 bases from V and 2 bases from J; bases unmatched to any gene: 16. Germline values: CDR1 MGHDK, CDR2 SYGVNS. The CDR3: CASRDWDSSALGNQPQHF. The CDR3 DNA reads TGTGCCAGCAGGGACTGGGACAGCTCCGCTTTGGGCAATCAGCCCCAGCATTTT.

The chain is built from TRBV20-1 and TRBJ2-2; TRBD2 matches at 9 bases. The CDR3 spans 17 residues. Trimming took 2 bases from V and 2 from J; bases not matched to a gene: 9. Germline V gene lookup returns CDR1 DFQATT and CDR2 SNEGSKA (reference sequence). Here the CDR3 reads CSARSTSGDLNTGELFF. DNA for the CDR3: TGCAGTGCTAGATCGACTAGCGGAGACCTAAACACCGGGGAGCTGTTTTTT.

V is TRBV20-1 and J is TRBJ2-7, with 7 bases identical to TRBD2. CDR1 DFQATT and CDR2 SNEGSKA come from the germline V gene (reference sequence). With V trimmed by 7 bases and J by 5 bases, 17 bases remained unmatched. This CDR3 contains 15 residues. CDR3 protein: CSVTAGAGVGNEQYF. The CDR3 nucleotides read TGCAGTGTCACCGCTGGGGCGGGAGTGGGGAACGAGCAGTACTTC.

This chain connects TRBV7-2 to TRBJ2-5; D tentatively fits TRBD1 or TRBD2 (5 bases each). This CDR3 is built from 15 residues. The germline V gene encodes CDR1 SGHTA and CDR2 FQGNSA. Trimming left V 3 bases short and J 11 bases short, with 22 bases between. In nucleotides, the CDR3 is TGTGCCAGCAGCTTTAAGAGGCAGGGAGAGACCGGGCAGTACTTC. Translating it yields CASSFKRQGETGQYF.

The chain has TRBV7-2 and TRBJ2-7; D call uncertain. Germline V gene data show CDR1 as SGHTA and CDR2 as FQGNSA. Trimming removed 5 bases at V and 4 bases at J, with 6 bases between. The CDR3 runs to 11 residues. CDR3 residues: CASSAEYEQYF. CDR3 coding DNA: TGTGCCAGCAGCGCGGAGTACGAGCAGTACTTC.

This clonotype was detected a few times. The chain recombines TRBV12-3 or TRBV12-4 with TRBJ2-1; 7 bases are a match to TRBD1. The CDR3 covers 15 residues. V gave up 6 bases and J gave up 4 bases; unmatched junction bases: 9. CDR3 bases: TGTGCCAGCAGCCGAACCGGGACAGAGTACAATGAGCAGTTCTTC. Translation gives CASSRTGTEYNEQFF.

The rearrangement links TRBV10-3 to TRBJ2-5; 7 bases align to TRBD1. V shed 2 bases and J 2 bases; nucleotides not matched to a gene: 5. This CDR3 is 15 amino acids long. Germline CDR1 ENHRY, CDR2 SYGVKD. The CDR3 DNA is TGTGCCATCAGTGAGCCACCGGGACAGCAAGAGACCCAGTACTTC. Protein product: CAISEPPGQQETQYF.

V is TRBV4-2 and J is TRBJ2-5; 9 nucleotides agree with TRBD2. The DNA end favors TRBJ2-7, so the J call may be wrong. Germline CDR1 reads LGHNA; CDR2 reads YNFKEQ. The CDR3 runs to 15 residues. As DNA, the CDR3 is TGTGCCAGCAGCCAAGGTTCAGCGGGGGGTAGCGAGCAGTACTTC. Translation gives CASSQGSAGGSEQYF.

This clonotype was seen a handful of times. This CDR3 is CATTGSPDRGHEQYF. The CDR3 region has the DNA TGTGCCACCACCGGCAGTCCGGACAGGGGCCACGAGCAGTACTTC. This rearrangement joins TRBV6-5 to TRBJ2-7, with TRBD1 matching over 9 bases. The germline V gene encodes CDR1 MNHEY and CDR2 SVGAGI. The CDR3 is 15 residues long. V shed 10 bases and J 5 bases; nucleotides not matched to a gene: 15.

The chain recombines TRBV20-1 with TRBJ1-5; 7 nucleotides line up with TRBD1. This CDR3 has 13 residues. Germline trimming cut 5 bases from V and 1 base from J; bases unmatched to any gene: 2. From germline, CDR1 is DFQATT and CDR2 SNEGSKA (reference sequence). CDR3 region: CSAHRGSNQPQHF. The CDR3 DNA follows: TGCAGTGCTCACAGGGGAAGCAATCAGCCCCAGCATTTT.

This clonotype occurred many times. The chain joins TRBV7-2 to TRBJ2-4, with 8 bases fitting TRBD2. V was clipped by 5 bases and J by 3 bases; unmatched bases: 3. CDR1 is SGHTA, CDR2 FQGNSA, per germline. CDR3 length: 14 residues. The CDR3 sequence is CASSPTSDKNIQYF. In DNA, the CDR3 is TGTGCCAGCAGCCCGACTAGCGACAAAAACATTCAGTACTTC. The full variable domain, rest sourced from reference TRBV7-2 and TRBJ2-4, is GAGVSQSPSNKVTEKGKDVELRCDPISGHTALYWYRQSLGQGLEFLIYFQGNSAPDKSGLPSDRFSAERTGGSVSTLTIQRTQQEDSAVYLCASSPTSDKNIQYFGAGTRLSVL.

This clonotype was seen many times. The chain carries TRBV6-5 and TRBJ2-4; D possibly corresponds to TRBD1 (6 bases). The CDR3 consists of 16 residues. The germline gives CDR1 MNHEY, CDR2 SVGAGI. V dropped 2 bases and J dropped 1 base, with 12 bases sitting between them. The CDR3 region has the DNA TGTGCCAGCAGTTACAAGTCAGGGGCCGCCAAAAACATTCAGTACTTC. Amino acids: CASSYKSGAAKNIQYF.

The rearrangement joins TRBV30 to TRBJ2-2, with a tentative D call TRBD1 (6 bases). The germline V gene has CDR1 GTSNPN and CDR2 SVGIG (reference sequence). The CDR3 length is 12 residues. The CDR3 region is CATRGRTGELFF. The CDR3 nucleotides read TGTGCGACCAGGGGCAGGACCGGGGAGCTGTTTTTT.

V is TRBV29-1 and J is TRBJ1-2; weak D call: TRBD1 (6 bases). The CDR3 is 14 residues long. Trimming stripped 0 bases from V and 4 bases from J, with 12 bases between. The V gene's germline CDR1 is SQVTM and CDR2 ANQGSEA. The CDR3 protein is CSVEEKTGTYGYTF. CDR3 in DNA: TGCAGCGTTGAAGAAAAGACAGGAACCTATGGCTACACCTTC.

This clonotype was found a few times. The V gene is TRBV28, the J gene TRBJ2-1; tentative D call: TRBD1 (6 bases). This CDR3 has 15 residues. Germline CDR1 reads MDHEN; CDR2 reads SYDVKM. V was clipped by 7 bases and J by 7 bases, with 20 bases between them. Here the CDR3 DNA reads TGTGCCAGCACCGGAGGAGTGGGGGCAGTTAATGAGCAGTTCTTC. This sequence encodes CASTGGVGAVNEQFF.

This clonotype has a count of ten or more. J is TRBJ2-5 and V is TRBV24-1; 10 nucleotides line up with TRBD1. The V segment lost 4 bases and the J segment 5 bases; nucleotides outside the gene matches: 6. Germline V CDR1 and CDR2: KGHDR, SFDVKD. The CDR3 has 15 amino acids. The CDR3 region has the DNA TGTGCCACCAGTGAGGGGACAGGGGATGGGGAGACCCAGTACTTC. Its protein product is CATSEGTGDGETQYF.